Described below is a single TCR beta chain sequence and its context. Its antigen is not known. The source of the sample is a study of early stage breast cancer tumors. Repertoires were generated with immunoSEQ multiplex PCR, while TCRdb's copy carries only in-frame clones and drops some. The sample carries some 20,000 clones, about four fifths recorded once. Study-wide results and caveats: Blood repertoires resembled normal breast more than tumor. Tumors had roughly 2.5-fold higher T cell density than normal breast.

V lost 1 base, J lost 6 bases, and 2 bases stayed unmatched. The CDR3 consists of 15 residues. CDR1 and CDR2 from the germline V gene are MNHNY and SVGAGI (reference sequence). This sequence was found in a person aged 65 to 85 with breast cancer. The chain uses TRBV6-6 and TRBJ1-4, with 10 bases aligning to TRBD1. The material sequenced was blood. CDR3 DNA: TGTGCCAGCAGTTACTTGACAGGGGGCGATGAAAAACTGTTTTTT. As protein: CASSYLTGGDEKLFF.